The rows below give T cell receptor beta chains drawn from one sample of a study of Ad26.COV2.S vaccination and SARS-CoV-2 variants. Some clones are missing from TCRdb's copy, which holds only in-frame ones; the method was immunoSEQ multiplex PCR. The sample lists about 350,000 clones; about nine tenths were seen once. Sequencing was performed on peripheral blood, taken in a trial of Ad26.COV2.S vaccine versus placebo. Receptor source: a person between 18 and 65 years old who received the Ad26.COV2.S COVID-19 vaccine or a placebo. Both conserved end residues are part of each CDR3. The D gene is left open where the match is weak. A row's size may be missing; if present it is once, few, many or a size class.

v_gene: TRBV24-1; abundance: -; d_gene: TRBD1; j_gene: TRBJ2-1; CDR3nt: TGTGCCACCAGTGATTCGGGACAGGGAGCCTACAATGAGCAGTTCTTC; CDR3aa: CATSDSGQGAYNEQFF
v_gene: TRBV18; abundance: -; d_gene: TRBD1; j_gene: TRBJ2-7; CDR3nt: TGTGCCAGCTCACCAAGGACAGGGAACCACGAGCAGTACTTC; CDR3aa: CASSPRTGNHEQYF
v_gene: TRBV4-1; abundance: -; d_gene: TRBD1; j_gene: TRBJ1-1; CDR3nt: TGCGCCAGCAGCCAAGGACAGGGGAGCGCTGAAGCTTTCTTT; CDR3aa: CASSQGQGSAEAFF
v_gene: TRBV30; abundance: -; d_gene: -; j_gene: TRBJ1-2; CDR3nt: TGTGCCTGGAGTGTACGGTCTTGGGGGGCAAACAACTATGGCTACACCTTC; CDR3aa: CAWSVRSWGANNYGYTF
v_gene: TRBV30; abundance: -; d_gene: -; j_gene: TRBJ1-3; CDR3nt: TGTGCCTGGAGTCTGGGGAGCTCTGGAAACACCATATATTTT; CDR3aa: CAWSLGSSGNTIYF
v_gene: TRBV28; abundance: -; d_gene: -; j_gene: TRBJ2-7; CDR3nt: TGTGCCAACTCGGGGGGCAGTTCCTACGAGCAGTACTTC; CDR3aa: CANSGGSSYEQYF
v_gene: TRBV6-6; abundance: -; d_gene: -; j_gene: TRBJ2-3; CDR3nt: TGTGCCAGCAGTTACTCTGCAGGGGAGTCGCAGTATTTT; CDR3aa: CASSYSAGESQYF
v_gene: TRBV15; abundance: -; d_gene: -; j_gene: TRBJ2-3; CDR3nt: TGTGCCACCAGCAGAGATCGGCAGGCAGGGACTGCAGATACGCAGTATTTT; CDR3aa: CATSRDRQAGTADTQYF
v_gene: TRBV7-9; abundance: once; d_gene: -; j_gene: TRBJ2-7; CDR3nt: TGTGCCAGCAGCTTATACCACGAGCAGTACTTC; CDR3aa: CASSLYHEQYF
v_gene: TRBV13; abundance: -; d_gene: TRBD2; j_gene: TRBJ2-1; CDR3nt: TGTGCCAGCAGCTCTAGCGGGGTGCGATACAATGAGCAGTTCTTC; CDR3aa: CASSSSGVRYNEQFF
v_gene: TRBV9; abundance: -; d_gene: TRBD1; j_gene: TRBJ1-3; CDR3nt: TGTGCCAGCAGCGGCAGGGTGGGACAGGGGGGCGTCGGTGGAAACACCATATATTTT; CDR3aa: CASSGRVGQGGVGGNTIYF
v_gene: TRBV7-2; abundance: -; d_gene: -; j_gene: TRBJ2-1; CDR3nt: TGTGCCAGCAGCTTAGTATCAATGGGTAATGAGCAGTTCTTC; CDR3aa: CASSLVSMGNEQFF
v_gene: TRBV5-8; abundance: -; d_gene: TRBD1; j_gene: TRBJ1-2; CDR3nt: TGTGCCAGCAGCTTAGGGGACAGAGTCTATGGCTACACCTTC; CDR3aa: CASSLGDRVYGYTF
v_gene: TRBV6-4; abundance: -; d_gene: -; j_gene: TRBJ1-1; CDR3nt: TGTGCCAGCAAGAACAGTCCAATGAACACTGAAGCTTTCTTT; CDR3aa: CASKNSPMNTEAFF
v_gene: TRBV5-4; abundance: -; d_gene: -; j_gene: TRBJ2-7; CDR3nt: TGTGCCAGCAGCGTCGGACGGATACTTGATTCCTACGAGCAGTACTTC; CDR3aa: CASSVGRILDSYEQYF
v_gene: TRBV7-9; abundance: -; d_gene: -; j_gene: TRBJ1-6; CDR3nt: TGTGCCAGCAGCCGATTGGGGGGCGAACGGAGCTCCTATAATTCACCCCTCCACTTT; CDR3aa: CASSRLGGERSSYNSPLHF
v_gene: TRBV9; abundance: -; d_gene: -; j_gene: TRBJ1-6; CDR3nt: TGTGCCAGCAGCCCTCCGGGGGGGGCCGGGAATTCACCCCTCCACTTT; CDR3aa: CASSPPGGAGNSPLHF
v_gene: TRBV9; abundance: -; d_gene: TRBD2; j_gene: TRBJ2-7; CDR3nt: TGTGCCAGCAGCGTAGCCGGGAGGGCGGATTACGAGCAGTACTTC; CDR3aa: CASSVAGRADYEQYF
v_gene: TRBV30; abundance: -; d_gene: TRBD2; j_gene: TRBJ2-1; CDR3nt: TGTGCCTGGAGTGCGGGACTAGCGGAGTACAATGAGCAGTTCTTC; CDR3aa: CAWSAGLAEYNEQFF
v_gene: TRBV4-3; abundance: -; d_gene: -; j_gene: TRBJ2-7; CDR3nt: TGCGCCAGCAGCCAAGGTCACTCTCGAGACTGGACCTACGAGCAGTACTTC; CDR3aa: CASSQGHSRDWTYEQYF
v_gene: TRBV5-5; abundance: -; d_gene: -; j_gene: TRBJ2-1; CDR3nt: TGTGCCAGCAGCTTGCTGCTCATCCCCAAGGCGGATACATACAATGAGCAGTTCTTC; CDR3aa: CASSLLLIPKADTYNEQFF
v_gene: TRBV9; abundance: -; d_gene: TRBD2; j_gene: TRBJ2-2; CDR3nt: TGTGCCAGCAGCGTAGTAGCGGGAGGCACCGGGGAGCTGTTTTTT; CDR3aa: CASSVVAGGTGELFF